This T cell receptor (beta chain) was captured in a study of vaccination and CD4 T cells after COVID-19. As for the study in general: Investigators stimulated cells with overlapping spike peptides drawn from SARS-CoV-2, HCoV-NL63, HCoV-OC43 and HCoV-229E. Study results and caveats: Median SARS-CoV-2-reactive clonotype numbers went up from roughly 21 to 40, but not significantly.

Points on this clonotype: Its antigen is undetermined.

The CDR3 is 14 amino acids. Trimming removed 1 base at V and 8 bases at J, with 12 bases between. CDR1 is DFQATT, CDR2 SNEGSKA, per germline (reference sequence). An Oncomine TCR Beta short-read assay was used to sequence the DNA from cultured CD4+ T cells. In TCRdb, the PCR reads were re-called with MiXCR into one record per CDR3 protein. The table has roughly 14,000 distinct CDR3 sequences, about 40% seen once. Treatment reported: roughly ten-day PBMC culture with coronavirus spike peptide pools or control peptides (ViraFEST assay). Under the ViraFEST approach, antigen-specific T cells were expanded with peptide pools and TCRs subsequently sequenced.

The sample here was CD4+ T cells from blood, cultured in vitro, taken before SARS-CoV-2 vaccination. This receptor was obtained from a human donor who had recovered from COVID-19. The J gene is TRBJ1-6, the V gene TRBV20-1; D remains ambiguous. The CDR3 loop reads CSARGPQTYSPLHF. The CDR3 DNA follows: TGCAGTGCTAGAGGACCCCAGACTTATTCACCCCTCCACTTT.